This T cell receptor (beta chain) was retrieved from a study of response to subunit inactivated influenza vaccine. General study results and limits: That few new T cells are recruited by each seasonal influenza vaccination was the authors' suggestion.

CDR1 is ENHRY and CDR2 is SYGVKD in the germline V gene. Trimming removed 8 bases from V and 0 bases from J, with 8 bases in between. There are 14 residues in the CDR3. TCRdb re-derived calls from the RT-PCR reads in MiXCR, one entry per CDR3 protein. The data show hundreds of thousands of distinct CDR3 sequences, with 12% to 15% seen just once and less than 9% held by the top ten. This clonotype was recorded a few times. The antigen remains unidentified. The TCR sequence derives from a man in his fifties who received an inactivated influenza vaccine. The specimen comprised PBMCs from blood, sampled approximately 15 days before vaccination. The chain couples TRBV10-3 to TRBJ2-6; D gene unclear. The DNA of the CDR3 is TGTGCCATCCAGGTTAGCTCTGGGGCCAACGTCCTGACTTTC. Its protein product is CAIQVSSGANVLTF.